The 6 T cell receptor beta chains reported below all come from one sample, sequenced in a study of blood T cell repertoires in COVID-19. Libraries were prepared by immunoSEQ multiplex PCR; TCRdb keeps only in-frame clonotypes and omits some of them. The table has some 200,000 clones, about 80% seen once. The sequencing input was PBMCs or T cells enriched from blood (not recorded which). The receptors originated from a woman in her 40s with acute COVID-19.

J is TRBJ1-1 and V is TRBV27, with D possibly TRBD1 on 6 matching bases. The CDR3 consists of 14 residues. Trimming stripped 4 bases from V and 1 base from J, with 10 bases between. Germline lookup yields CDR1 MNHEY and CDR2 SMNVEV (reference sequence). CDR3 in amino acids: CASSSGQSNTEAFF. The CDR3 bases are TGTGCCAGCAGTTCCGGACAGTCGAACACTGAAGCTTTCTTT.

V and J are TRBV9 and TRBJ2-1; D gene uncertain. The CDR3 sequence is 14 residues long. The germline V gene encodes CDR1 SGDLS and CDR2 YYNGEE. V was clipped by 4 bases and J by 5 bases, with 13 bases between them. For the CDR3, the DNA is TGTGCCAGCAGCTCGCACCTGGCCAACAATGAGCAGTTCTTC. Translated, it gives CASSSHLANNEQFF.

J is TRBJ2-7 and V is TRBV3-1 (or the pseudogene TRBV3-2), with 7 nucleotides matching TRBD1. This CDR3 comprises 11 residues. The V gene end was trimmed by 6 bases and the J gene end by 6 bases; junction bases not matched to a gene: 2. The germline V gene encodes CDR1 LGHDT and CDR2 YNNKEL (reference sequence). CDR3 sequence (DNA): TGTGCCAGCAGTACAGGGGTCGAGCAGTACTTC. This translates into CASSTGVEQYF.

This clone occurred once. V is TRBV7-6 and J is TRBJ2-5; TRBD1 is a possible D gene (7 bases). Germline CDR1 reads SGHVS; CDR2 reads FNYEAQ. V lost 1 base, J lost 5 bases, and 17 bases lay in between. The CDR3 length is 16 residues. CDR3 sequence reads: CASSLEGAHGRETQYF. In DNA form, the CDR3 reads TGTGCCAGCAGCTTAGAGGGGGCGCATGGGAGGGAGACCCAGTACTTC.

CDR3 region: CASSLGGGQSTDTQYF. CDR3 in DNA: TGTGCCAGCAGCCTTGGCGGAGGGCAAAGCACAGATACGCAGTATTTT. The chain recombines TRBV16 with TRBJ2-3; D is perhaps TRBD2 (6 bases). V was pared by 4 bases and J by 0 bases, with 14 bases between. The CDR3 length is 16 residues. Germline V gene sequence: CDR1 KGHSY, CDR2 FQNENV.

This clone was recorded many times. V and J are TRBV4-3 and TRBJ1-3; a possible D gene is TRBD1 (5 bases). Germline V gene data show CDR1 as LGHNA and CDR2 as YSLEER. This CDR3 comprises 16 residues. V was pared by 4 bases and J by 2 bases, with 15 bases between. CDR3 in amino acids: CASSPRRSGTGNTIYF. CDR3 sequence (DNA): TGCGCCAGCAGCCCAAGACGGTCAGGGACTGGAAACACCATATATTTT.